The next 14 T cell receptor beta chains were all read from a single sample in a study of monozygotic twins with inflammatory bowel disease. Reanalyzing the 5' RACE reads, TCRdb keeps one entry per CDR3 protein, without DNA. The sample has 350,000 to 500,000 distinct CDR3 sequences. The source material was blood. The receptors come from a human donor with ulcerative colitis or Crohn's disease, or a healthy co-twin of an affected twin (not recorded which).

The chain recombines TRBV5-1 with TRBJ2-2; TCRdb indicates TRBD2, and absent DNA this call remains unverified. This CDR3 has 13 residues. The germline V gene encodes CDR1 SGHRS and CDR2 YFSETQ. The CDR3 spells CASSILATGELFF.

The chain is built from TRBV24-1 and TRBJ2-5; TCRdb names TRBD1, which stays unverified in the absence of DNA. Germline assignment: CDR1 KGHDR and CDR2 SFDVKD. The CDR3 has 12 amino acids. CDR3 sequence: CATADRQETQYF.

The genes are TRBV12-3 or TRBV12-4 and TRBJ1-6. The CDR3 is 12 residues long. This CDR3 reads CASSGSRSPLHF.

The genes are TRBV12-3 or TRBV12-4 and TRBJ2-5; the D call from TCRdb, TRBD1, cannot be confirmed without DNA. There are 14 residues in the CDR3. CDR3 sequence reads: CASRPGVWQETQYF.

The CDR3 loop reads CSVSPGQRLNYEQYF. V gene TRBV29-1 combines with J gene TRBJ2-7; checking the TCRdb D call of TRBD1 is not possible without DNA. The germline V gene encodes CDR1 SQVTM and CDR2 ANQGSEA. The CDR3 has 15 residues.

The V call is TRBV10-3, the J call TRBJ2-2; TCRdb's D gene call, TRBD1, goes unchecked for lack of DNA. The CDR3 totals 15 residues. The germline CDR1 and CDR2 sequences are ENHRY and SYGVKD. CDR3: CAISEYRLGTGELFF.

The chain joins TRBV20-1 to TRBJ1-1; TCRdb selects TRBD1, and the lack of DNA leaves this call unchecked. The CDR3 is 15 amino acids. Germline-derived CDR1 and CDR2 are DFQATT and SNEGSKA (reference sequence). Here the CDR3 reads CSARAGRGWNTEAFF.

V gene TRBV2 combines with J gene TRBJ2-1; no DNA is available, so the TRBD2 call from TCRdb remains unchecked. CDR3 length: 14 amino acids. Per the germline V gene, CDR1 is SNHLY and CDR2 is FYNNEI. The CDR3: CATVRTSGGNEQFF.

This sequence joins TRBV24-1 and TRBJ2-1. This CDR3 spans 11 amino acids. Germline V gives CDR1 KGHDR, CDR2 SFDVKD. CDR3 amino acids: CATSDGHEQFF.

The chain carries TRBV6-2 or TRBV6-3 and TRBJ2-7. CDR3 length equals 14 residues. Germline CDR1 and CDR2: MNHEY and SVGEGT. CDR3 region: CASTGAEVAYEQYF.

The CDR3 reads CSARDYRTEIQYF. This rearrangement joins TRBV20-1 to TRBJ2-4. The germline V gene has CDR1 DFQATT and CDR2 SNEGSKA (reference sequence). The CDR3 contains 13 residues.

The rearrangement uses TRBV5-1 and TRBJ2-1; TCRdb's assignment of TRBD2 cannot be checked, as there is no DNA. This CDR3 is built from 17 residues. Germline loops: CDR1 SGHRS, CDR2 YFSETQ. This chain's CDR3 is CASSSGLAGGSYNEQFF.

The V and J genes are TRBV20-1 and TRBJ2-7. Germline V lookup: CDR1 DFQATT, CDR2 SNEGSKA (reference sequence). The CDR3 has 13 residues. The CDR3 loop reads CSARRGQLYEQYF.

The chain recombines TRBV3-1 with TRBJ1-1; absent DNA, TCRdb's TRBD1 call cannot be checked. This CDR3 is built from 16 residues. Germline CDR1 and CDR2: LGHDT and YNNKEL (reference sequence). The CDR3 sequence: CASSPTLTGVNTEAFF.